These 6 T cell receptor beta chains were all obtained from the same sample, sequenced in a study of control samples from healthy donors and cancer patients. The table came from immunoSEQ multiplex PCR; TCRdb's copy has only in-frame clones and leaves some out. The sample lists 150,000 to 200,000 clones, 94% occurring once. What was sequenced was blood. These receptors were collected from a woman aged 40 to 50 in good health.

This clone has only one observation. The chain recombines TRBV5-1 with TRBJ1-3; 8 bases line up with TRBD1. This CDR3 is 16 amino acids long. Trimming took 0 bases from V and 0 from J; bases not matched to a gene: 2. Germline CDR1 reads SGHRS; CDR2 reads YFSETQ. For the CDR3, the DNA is TGCGCCAGCAGCTTGGCGACAGGGGCCTCTGGAAACACCATATATTTT. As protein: CASSLATGASGNTIYF. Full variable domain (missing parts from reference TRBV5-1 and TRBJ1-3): KAGVTQTPRYLIKTRGQQVTLSCSPISGHRSVSWYQQTPGQGLQFLFEYFSETQRNKGNFPGRFSGRQFSNSRSEMNVSTLELGDSALYLCASSLATGASGNTIYFGEGSWLTVV.

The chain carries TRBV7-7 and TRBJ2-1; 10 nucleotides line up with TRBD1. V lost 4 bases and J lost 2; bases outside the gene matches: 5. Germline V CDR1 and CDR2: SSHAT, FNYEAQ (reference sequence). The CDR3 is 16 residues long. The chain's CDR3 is CASSSLGQGAYNEQFF. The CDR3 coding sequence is TGTGCCAGCAGCTCCCTCGGACAGGGGGCCTACAATGAGCAGTTCTTC.

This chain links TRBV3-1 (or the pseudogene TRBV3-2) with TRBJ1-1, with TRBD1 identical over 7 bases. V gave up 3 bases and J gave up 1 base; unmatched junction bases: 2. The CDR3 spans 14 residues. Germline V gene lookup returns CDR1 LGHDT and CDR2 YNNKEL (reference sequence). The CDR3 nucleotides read TGTGCCAGCAGCCAGGGACAGAGGAACACTGAAGCTTTCTTT. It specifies CASSQGQRNTEAFF.

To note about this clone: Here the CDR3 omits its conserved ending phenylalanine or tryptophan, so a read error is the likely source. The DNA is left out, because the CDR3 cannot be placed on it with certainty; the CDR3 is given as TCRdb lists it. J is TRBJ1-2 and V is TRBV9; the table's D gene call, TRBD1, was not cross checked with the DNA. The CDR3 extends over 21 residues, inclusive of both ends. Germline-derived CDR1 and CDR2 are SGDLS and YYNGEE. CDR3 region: CASSPRTPNLTMATPPRRVPL.

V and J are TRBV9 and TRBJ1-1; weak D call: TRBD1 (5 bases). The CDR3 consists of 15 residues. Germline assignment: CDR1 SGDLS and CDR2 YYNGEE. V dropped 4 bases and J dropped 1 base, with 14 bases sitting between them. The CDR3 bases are TGTGCCAGCAGCCCCCGGGGTAGGGGGAACACTGAAGCTTTCTTT. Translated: CASSPRGRGNTEAFF.

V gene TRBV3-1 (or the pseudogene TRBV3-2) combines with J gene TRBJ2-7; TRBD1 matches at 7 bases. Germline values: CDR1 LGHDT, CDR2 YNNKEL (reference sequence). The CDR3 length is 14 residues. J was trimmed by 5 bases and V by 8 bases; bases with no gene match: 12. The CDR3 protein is CASAVATGYHEQYF. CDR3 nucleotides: TGTGCCAGCGCGGTGGCGACAGGGTATCACGAGCAGTACTTC.